A single sample is the source of the 2 T cell receptor beta chains below, sequenced in a study of blood T cell repertoires in COVID-19. Clones were sequenced by immunoSEQ multiplex PCR, and TCRdb holds only the in-frame ones, with some missing. The sample has 210,000 or so clones; roughly nine tenths are singletons. Sequenced sample: PBMCs or T cells enriched from blood (not recorded which). The receptors stem from a woman in her 50s in a cohort exposed to, infected with or recovered from COVID-19 (not recorded which).

The rearrangement joins TRBV5-5 to TRBJ1-3, with no clear D. Germline V gene data show CDR1 as SGHKS and CDR2 as YYEKEE (reference sequence). The CDR3 sequence is 18 residues long. V lost 1 base and J lost 0, with 17 bases in between. The DNA for the CDR3 is TGTGCCAGCAGCTTGATTGAAGTCGGCGGAAGCTCTGGAAACACCATATATTTT. Amino acids: CASSLIEVGGSSGNTIYF. The variable domain in full, completed from reference TRBV5-5 and TRBJ1-3, reads DAGVTQSPTHLIKTRGQQVTLRCSPISGHKSVSWYQQVLGQGPQFIFQYYEKEERGRGNFPDRFSARQFPNYSSELNVNALLLGDSALYLCASSLIEVGGSSGNTIYFGEGSWLTVV.

The gene calls are TRBV19 and TRBJ1-2; tentative D call: TRBD1 (6 bases). Trimming took off 4 bases at V and 2 bases at J, with 14 bases between the two ends. The germline V gene encodes CDR1 LNHDA and CDR2 SQIVND (reference sequence). The CDR3 spans 15 residues. Here the CDR3 DNA reads TGTGCCAGTAGTACCCGGACAGTCACGAACTATGGCTACACCTTC. Translated, it gives CASSTRTVTNYGYTF.